Shown below are 11 T cell receptor beta chains from a single sample sequenced in a study of T cells in tumors after PD-1 blockade. The method was immunoSEQ multiplex PCR; TCRdb's version includes in-frame clones alone and lacks a portion of them. The sample has about 60,000 clones, approximately 79% seen once. Here the sequenced sample was PBMCs, taken after anti-PD-1 treatment. The receptors stem from a human donor with basal cell carcinoma.

This clone was counted between two and nine times. The chain carries TRBV23-1 and TRBJ1-5; D remains unclear. TRBV23-1 is sorted into the ORF group, with uncertain function. The CDR3 has 15 residues. V lost 9 bases to trimming and J lost 3 bases, with 18 bases between them. CDR3 residues: CARTPSRLINQPQHF. In nucleotides, the CDR3 is TGCGCCAGAACCCCGTCGAGATTAATCAATCAGCCCCAGCATTTT.

This clone has a single count. The chain has TRBV29-1 and TRBJ1-1, with D uncertain. Germline lookup yields CDR1 SQVTM and CDR2 ANQGSEA. The V and J ends lost 7 bases and 0 bases respectively, with 3 bases between them. There are 10 residues in the CDR3. The CDR3: CSGVNTEAFF. CDR3 nucleotide sequence: TGCAGCGGCGTGAACACTGAAGCTTTCTTT.

CDR3 coding DNA: TGTGCCAGCAGCTTAGGGACCGGAGCTAACTATGGCTACACCTTC. Protein: CASSLGTGANYGYTF. This chain connects TRBV5-5 to TRBJ1-2; possible D gene TRBD1, 5 bases. From germline, CDR1 is SGHKS and CDR2 YYEKEE (reference sequence). V gave up 2 bases and J gave up 0 bases, with 11 bases separating them. This CDR3 comprises 15 residues.

The chain joins TRBV30 to TRBJ1-4; a weak D match, TRBD1 (5 bases). CDR3 size: 16 residues. Trimming shortened V by 0 bases and J by 8 bases, and 19 bases separated the two germline ends. CDR1 is GTSNPN, CDR2 SVGIG, per germline (reference sequence). The CDR3 nucleotides are TGTGCCTGGAGTGTACAAAGGGGCGGCCGTAAAGAAAAACTGTTTTTT. The encoded protein is CAWSVQRGGRKEKLFF.

The genes are TRBV5-6 and TRBJ1-3, with D maybe TRBD1 (5 bases). CDR3 size: 16 residues. Germline values: CDR1 SGHDT, CDR2 YYEEEE. With 4 bases removed from V and 0 bases from J, the gap between germline ends came to 14 bases. Here the CDR3 DNA reads TGTGCCAGCAGCCGGAGGGACGCCCGCTCTGGAAACACCATATATTTT. It specifies CASSRRDARSGNTIYF.

This clone was seen only once. V and J are TRBV3-1 (or the pseudogene TRBV3-2) and TRBJ2-7, with TRBD2 matching 13 bases. Germline V gene data show CDR1 as LGHDT and CDR2 as YNNKEL (reference sequence). The ends lost 4 bases at V and 4 bases at J; junction bases unmatched: 1. The CDR3 length is 14 residues. The CDR3 sequence: CASSLTSGGYEQYF. DNA of the CDR3: TGTGCCAGCAGCCTGACTAGCGGGGGGTACGAGCAGTACTTC.

The V call is TRBV30, the J call TRBJ1-5; the D is unclear. Germline V gives CDR1 GTSNPN, CDR2 SVGIG (reference sequence). The CDR3 contains 14 residues. Trimming took off 1 base at V and 1 base at J, with 8 bases between the two ends. The CDR3 loop is CAWSEGRSNQPQHF. CDR3 sequence (DNA): TGTGCCTGGAGTGAAGGCAGAAGCAATCAGCCCCAGCATTTT. The variable domain in full, with the rest retrieved from reference TRBV30 and TRBJ1-5, is SQTIHQWPATLVQPVGSPLSLECTVEGTSNPNLYWYRQAAGRGLQLLFYSVGIGQISSEVPQNLSASRPQDRQFILSSKKLLLSDSGFYLCAWSEGRSNQPQHFGDGTRLSIL.

The chain couples TRBV6-6 to TRBJ1-3, with D tentatively TRBD1 (6 bases). Germline lookup yields CDR1 MNHNY and CDR2 SVGAGI (reference sequence). The CDR3 length is 15 residues. The V end lost 6 bases, the J end lost 0 bases, and 12 bases lay between the germline ends. DNA of the CDR3: TGTGCCAGCAGACACGACAGGTCCTCTGGAAACACCATATATTTT. This translates into CASRHDRSSGNTIYF.

The chain employs TRBV12-3 or TRBV12-4 and TRBJ1-2, with a tentative D call TRBD1 (5 bases). V lost 5 bases, J lost 4 bases, and 11 bases lay in between. This CDR3 contains 13 residues. CDR3 protein: CASSPDKPYGYTF. In DNA form, the CDR3 reads TGTGCCAGCAGTCCGGACAAGCCCTATGGCTACACCTTC.

The chain links TRBV18 to TRBJ1-1, with D hard to call. Trimming cost V 6 bases and J 6 bases, with 11 bases left between them. Germline-derived CDR1 and CDR2 are KGHSH and LQKENI. The CDR3 sequence is 12 residues long. The CDR3 is CASSPNSAEAFF. CDR3 coding DNA: TGTGCCAGCTCTCCAAACTCGGCTGAAGCTTTCTTT.

The count of this clone is one. The CDR3 DNA follows: TGTGCCAGCAGTTTAGACGGTAACTATGGCTACACCTTC. Protein sequence: CASSLDGNYGYTF. The rearrangement uses TRBV12-3 or TRBV12-4 and TRBJ1-2; D gene unclear. The CDR3 runs to 13 residues. Trimming cost V 1 base and J 1 base, with 4 bases left between them.